This T cell receptor (beta chain) derives from a study of blood T cells in healthy people across ages. Study-wide points: Roughly linear age-related decline in beta diversity appeared, significant by age roughly 40.

Primed by a sample-barcoded 5' primer and a J-beta primer mix, a second PCR proceeded for 7 to 11 cycles. From the 5' RACE reads, TCRdb called clonotypes with MiXCR, one entry per CDR3 protein. There are 980,000 or so distinct CDR3 sequences in the sample; around 48% occur only once, and around an eighth lies in the top ten. This CDR3 has 16 amino acids. The germline V and J ends were trimmed by 0 bases and 3 bases, with 12 bases remaining between them. Germline V CDR1 and CDR2: MGHRA, YSYEKL. This clonotype was found a few times. The antigen remains unidentified. The chain uses TRBV4-1 and TRBJ1-5, with D unclear. This receptor was taken from a man between 25 and 39 years old in good health. Sequencing was carried out using blood. The CDR3 sequence is CASSQETAGNNQPQHF. In DNA form, the CDR3 reads TGCGCCAGCAGCCAAGAAACGGCTGGTAACAATCAGCCCCAGCATTTT.